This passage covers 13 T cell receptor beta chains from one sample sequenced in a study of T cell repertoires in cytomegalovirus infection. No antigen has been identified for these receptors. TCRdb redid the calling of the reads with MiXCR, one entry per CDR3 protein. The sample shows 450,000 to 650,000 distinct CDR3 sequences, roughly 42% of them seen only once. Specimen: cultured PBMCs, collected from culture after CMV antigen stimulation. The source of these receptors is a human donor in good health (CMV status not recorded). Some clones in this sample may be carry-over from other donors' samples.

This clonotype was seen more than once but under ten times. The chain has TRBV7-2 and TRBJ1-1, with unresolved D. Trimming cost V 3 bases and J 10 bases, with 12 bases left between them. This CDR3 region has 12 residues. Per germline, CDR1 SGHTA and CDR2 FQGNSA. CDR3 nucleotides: TGTGCCAGCAGCTTGGATAGGGTAGGAGCTTTCTTT. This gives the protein CASSLDRVGAFF. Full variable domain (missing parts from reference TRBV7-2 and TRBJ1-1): GAGVSQSPSNKVTEKGKDVELRCDPISGHTALYWYRQSLGQGLEFLIYFQGNSAPDKSGLPSDRFSAERTGGSVSTLTIQRTQQEDSAVYLCASSLDRVGAFFGQGTRLTVV.

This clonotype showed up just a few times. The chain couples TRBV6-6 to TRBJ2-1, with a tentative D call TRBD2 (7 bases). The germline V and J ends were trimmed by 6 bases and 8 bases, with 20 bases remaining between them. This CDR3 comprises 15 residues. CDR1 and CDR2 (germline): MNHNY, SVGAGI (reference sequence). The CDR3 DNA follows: TGTGCCAGCAGCATCAGGGGAGGGATATCGGATGAGCAGTTCTTC. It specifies CASSIRGGISDEQFF.

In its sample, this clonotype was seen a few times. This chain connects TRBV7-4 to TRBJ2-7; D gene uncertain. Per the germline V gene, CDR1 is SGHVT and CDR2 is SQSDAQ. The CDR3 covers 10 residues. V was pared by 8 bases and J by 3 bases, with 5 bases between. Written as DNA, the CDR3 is TGTGCCAGCTGGTACTACGAGCAGTACTTC. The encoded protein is CASWYYEQYF.

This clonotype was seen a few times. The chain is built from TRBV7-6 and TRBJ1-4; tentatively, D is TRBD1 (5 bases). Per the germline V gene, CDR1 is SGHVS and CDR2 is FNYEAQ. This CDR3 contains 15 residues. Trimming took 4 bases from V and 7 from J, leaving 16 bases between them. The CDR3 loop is CASSSPGGAVEKLFF. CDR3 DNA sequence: TGTGCCAGCAGCTCCCCCGGGGGAGCGGTTGAAAAACTGTTTTTT.

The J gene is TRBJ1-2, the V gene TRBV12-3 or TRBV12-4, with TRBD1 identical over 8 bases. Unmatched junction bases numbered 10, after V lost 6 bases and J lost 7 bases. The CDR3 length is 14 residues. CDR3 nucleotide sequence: TGTGCCAGCAGCCGAGGACAGGGCTTGGGTGGCTACACCTTC. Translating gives CASSRGQGLGGYTF.

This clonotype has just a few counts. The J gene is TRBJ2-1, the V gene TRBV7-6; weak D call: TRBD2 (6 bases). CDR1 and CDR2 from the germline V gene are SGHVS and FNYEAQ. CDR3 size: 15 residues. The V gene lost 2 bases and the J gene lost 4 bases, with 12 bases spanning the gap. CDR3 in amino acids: CASSLRAGLYNEQFF. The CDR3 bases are TGTGCCAGCAGCTTAAGAGCGGGCTTATACAATGAGCAGTTCTTC.

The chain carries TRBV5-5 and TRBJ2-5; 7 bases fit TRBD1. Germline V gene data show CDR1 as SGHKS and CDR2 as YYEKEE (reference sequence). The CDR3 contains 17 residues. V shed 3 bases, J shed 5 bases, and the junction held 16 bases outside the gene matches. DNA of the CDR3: TGTGCCAGCAGCTGGGGGCCAGGGGGTTTTTTTTCGGAGACCCAGTACTTC. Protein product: CASSWGPGGFFSETQYF.

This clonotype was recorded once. In DNA form, the CDR3 reads TGTGCCAGCAGCCATACCCGTCGGACAGTCTACGAGCAGTACTTC. Protein product: CASSHTRRTVYEQYF. The rearrangement links TRBV6-1 to TRBJ2-7; possible D gene TRBD1, 6 bases. Trimming pared 6 bases from V and 3 bases from J, leaving 18 bases between. Germline V lookup: CDR1 MNHNS, CDR2 SASEGT. The CDR3 extends over 15 amino acids.

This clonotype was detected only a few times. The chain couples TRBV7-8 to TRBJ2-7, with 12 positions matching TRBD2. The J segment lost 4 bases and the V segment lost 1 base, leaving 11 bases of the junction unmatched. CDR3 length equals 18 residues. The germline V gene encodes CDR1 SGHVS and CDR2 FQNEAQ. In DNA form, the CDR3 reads TGTGCCAGCAGCTTAGAAATTCCTAGCGGGGGGGCTAAGTACGAGCAGTACTTC. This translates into CASSLEIPSGGAKYEQYF.

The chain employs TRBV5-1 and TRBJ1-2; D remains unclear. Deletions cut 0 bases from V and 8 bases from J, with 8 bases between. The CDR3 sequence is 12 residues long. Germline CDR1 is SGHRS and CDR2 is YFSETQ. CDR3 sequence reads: CASSLAGWGYTF. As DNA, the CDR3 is TGCGCCAGCAGCTTGGCGGGCTGGGGCTACACCTTC.

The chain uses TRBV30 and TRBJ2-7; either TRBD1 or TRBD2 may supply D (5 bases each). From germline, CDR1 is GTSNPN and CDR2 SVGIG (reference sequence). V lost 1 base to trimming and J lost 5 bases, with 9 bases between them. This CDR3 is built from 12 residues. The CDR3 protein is CAWSGSGHEQYF. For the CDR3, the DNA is TGTGCCTGGAGTGGGTCGGGGCACGAGCAGTACTTC. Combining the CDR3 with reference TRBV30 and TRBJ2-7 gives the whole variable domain SQTIHQWPATLVQPVGSPLSLECTVEGTSNPNLYWYRQAAGRGLQLLFYSVGIGQISSEVPQNLSASRPQDRQFILSSKKLLLSDSGFYLCAWSGSGHEQYFGPGTRLTVT.

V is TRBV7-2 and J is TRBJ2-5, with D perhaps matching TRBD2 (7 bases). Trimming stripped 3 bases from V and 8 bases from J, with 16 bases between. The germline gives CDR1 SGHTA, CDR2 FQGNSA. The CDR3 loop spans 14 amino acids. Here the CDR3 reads CASSLGGGTRTQYF. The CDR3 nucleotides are TGTGCCAGCAGCTTGGGGGGGGGGACAAGAACCCAGTACTTC.

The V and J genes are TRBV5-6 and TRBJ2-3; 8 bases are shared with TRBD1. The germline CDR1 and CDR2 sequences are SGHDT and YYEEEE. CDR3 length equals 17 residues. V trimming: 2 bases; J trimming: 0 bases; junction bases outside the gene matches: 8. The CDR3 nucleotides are TGTGCCAGCAGCTTAATTTCAGGGGGCCTGAGCACAGATACGCAGTATTTT. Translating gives CASSLISGGLSTDTQYF.